This passage covers 18 T cell receptor beta chains from one sample sequenced in a study of beta chain features in type 1 diabetes. Every isolated RNA sample was fully reverse transcribed, so sequencing captured expressed TCRB transcripts. Sequencing used immunoSEQ multiplex PCR; TCRdb keeps in-frame clones, though not all of them. Of about 140,000 clones listed, around a tenth were seen once; the top ten hold 0.55% to 0.75%. Sequencing input: central memory CD4+ T cells from blood. These receptors came from a woman aged 40 to 50 in good health.

This chain connects TRBV10-3 to TRBJ2-1; the match to TRBD2 covers 8 bases. CDR3 size: 15 residues. CDR1 and CDR2 from the germline V gene are ENHRY and SYGVKD. The V gene end was trimmed by 6 bases and the J gene end by 6 bases; junction bases not matched to a gene: 10. The CDR3 loop is CAIRDMGLELNEQFF. Here the CDR3 DNA reads TGTGCCATCAGAGACATGGGACTAGAGCTCAATGAGCAGTTCTTC.

The rearrangement links TRBV11-2 to TRBJ2-2; 8 bases fit TRBD1. Germline V gene data show CDR1 as SGHAT and CDR2 as FQNNGV. V shed 5 bases and J 6 bases; nucleotides not matched to a gene: 2. The CDR3 is 13 residues long. Written as DNA, the CDR3 is TGTGCCAGCAGCCCGACAGGGGCCGGGGAGCTGTTTTTT. Amino acid sequence: CASSPTGAGELFF.

The V and J genes are TRBV18 and TRBJ2-5; no firm D call. This CDR3 contains 12 residues. Germline CDR1 KGHSH, CDR2 LQKENI. Trimming shortened V by 8 bases and J by 4 bases, and 11 bases separated the two germline ends. CDR3 DNA: TGTGCCAGCCGCCCGGTCGGAGAGACCCAGTACTTC. Translated: CASRPVGETQYF.

This sequence joins TRBV6-4 and TRBJ2-1; TRBD1 is a possible D gene (7 bases). The CDR3 consists of 15 residues. Trimming left V 4 bases short and J 4 bases short, with 14 bases between. The germline V gene encodes CDR1 MRHNA and CDR2 SNTAGT. CDR3 DNA sequence: TGTGCCAGCAGTGCCAGGGGGGCCGAGTACAATGAGCAGTTCTTC. It specifies CASSARGAEYNEQFF.

This clone has more than one count but fewer than ten. The chain employs TRBV9 and TRBJ2-2; the D is unclear. The CDR3 has 13 amino acids. Germline V CDR1 and CDR2: SGDLS, YYNGEE. Trimming pared 0 bases from V and 7 bases from J, leaving 7 bases between. CDR3 sequence (DNA): TGTGCCAGCAGCGTAGTTGAGGACGGGGAGCTGTTTTTT. Its translation is CASSVVEDGELFF.

This clone was seen a handful of times. The CDR3 loop reads CASSLDWSNEQFF. CDR3 sequence (DNA): TGTGCCAGCAGCTTGGACTGGTCCAATGAGCAGTTCTTC. The chain employs TRBV7-9 and TRBJ2-1; maybe TRBD2 (5 bases). V lost 3 bases to trimming and J lost 6 bases, with 9 bases between them. CDR1 is SEHNR, CDR2 FQNEAQ, per germline (reference sequence). The CDR3 contains 13 residues.

This sequence joins TRBV5-1 and TRBJ1-2; 7 bases are shared with TRBD1. The ends lost 0 bases at V and 7 bases at J; junction bases unmatched: 3. The CDR3 sequence is 13 residues long. Germline lookup yields CDR1 SGHRS and CDR2 YFSETQ. The CDR3 loop reads CASSLGQGSGYTF. The CDR3 region has the DNA TGCGCCAGCAGCTTGGGACAGGGAAGTGGCTACACCTTC.

CDR3 nucleotide sequence: TGTGCCAGCAGTTACGGGGTGGGGCCTAGCACAGATACGCAGTATTTT. This translates into CASSYGVGPSTDTQYF. The J gene is TRBJ2-3, the V gene TRBV6-5; D is possibly TRBD1 (5 bases). V lost 2 bases, J lost 0 bases, and 12 bases lay in between. The CDR3 length is 16 residues. CDR1 is MNHEY and CDR2 is SVGAGI in the germline V gene.

J is TRBJ1-5 and V is TRBV2; 8 positions agree with TRBD1. Germline-derived CDR1 and CDR2 are SNHLY and FYNNEI. There are 16 residues in the CDR3. The V and J ends lost 3 bases and 5 bases, in that order; junction bases with no gene match: 9. The CDR3, as DNA: TGTGCCAGCAGTGATATGAGCAGGGGGCGGCATCAGCCCCAGCATTTT. Translation gives CASSDMSRGRHQPQHF.

This chain connects TRBV6-6 to TRBJ1-6; 11 bases align to TRBD1. Germline CDR1 MNHNY, CDR2 SVGAGI (reference sequence). The V and J ends lost 5 bases and 7 bases, in that order; junction bases with no gene match: 4. The CDR3 has 15 residues. CDR3 nucleotides: TGTGCCAGCAGTCTGGGGACAGGGGGGAATTCACCCCTCCACTTT. It codes for CASSLGTGGNSPLHF.

This chain connects TRBV25-1 to TRBJ2-3; D is uncertain. The V gene's germline CDR1 is MGHDK and CDR2 SYGVNS. Trimming stripped 6 bases from V and 5 bases from J, with 21 bases between. The CDR3 is made up of 16 amino acids. CDR3 protein: CASRTGVEALGDTQYF. The CDR3 DNA is TGTGCCAGCAGGACTGGCGTAGAGGCATTGGGAGATACGCAGTATTTT. Looking up the rest from reference TRBV25-1 and TRBJ2-3 gives the full variable domain: EADIYQTPRYLVIGTGKKITLECSQTMGHDKMYWYQQDPGMELHLIHYSYGVNSTEKGDLSSESTVSRIRTEHFPLTLESARPSHTSQYLCASRTGVEALGDTQYFGPGTRLTVL.

V is TRBV5-4 and J is TRBJ2-7; TRBD1 aligns across 10 bases. CDR3 length: 14 residues. Per germline, CDR1 SGHNT and CDR2 YYREEE (reference sequence). The J segment lost 2 bases and the V segment lost 3 bases, leaving 2 bases of the junction unmatched. The CDR3 here is CASSWDRGPYEQYF. CDR3 sequence (DNA): TGTGCCAGCAGCTGGGACAGGGGACCCTACGAGCAGTACTTC.

This clone was seen only a few times. The rearrangement links TRBV27 to TRBJ2-3; D perhaps matches TRBD2 (6 bases). Trimming removed 6 bases from V and 6 bases from J, with 19 bases in between. The length of the CDR3 is 15 residues. Germline V gene data show CDR1 as MNHEY and CDR2 as SMNVEV (reference sequence). CDR3: CASRHGGGRGDTQYF. DNA of the CDR3: TGTGCCAGCAGACACGGGGGAGGTCGGGGGGATACGCAGTATTTT.

This clone was recorded at least ten times. The chain's CDR3 is CASSVRGDTQYF. The CDR3 bases are TGTGCCAGCAGCGTTCGGGGAGATACGCAGTATTTT. The V call is TRBV9, the J call TRBJ2-3; D is possibly TRBD2 (5 bases). V dropped 2 bases and J dropped 5 bases, with 6 bases sitting between them. Germline loops: CDR1 SGDLS, CDR2 YYNGEE. The CDR3 is 12 residues long.

V gene TRBV7-6 combines with J gene TRBJ2-3, with D unresolved. Germline V gene lookup returns CDR1 SGHVS and CDR2 FNYEAQ. The CDR3 is made up of 13 amino acids. The V and J ends lost 1 base and 2 bases respectively, with 4 bases between them. The DNA of the CDR3 is TGTGCCAGCAGCTTAGTCCACACAGATACGCAGTATTTT. This translates into CASSLVHTDTQYF.

This clone has more than one count but fewer than ten. V usage is TRBV5-1 and J usage is TRBJ2-7, with a weak D call TRBD1 (6 bases). This CDR3 is built from 13 residues. V was clipped by 4 bases and J by 2 bases, with 10 bases between them. Germline-derived CDR1 and CDR2 are SGHRS and YFSETQ. In DNA form, the CDR3 reads TGCGCCAGCAGCCTGGACAGTACCTACGAGCAGTACTTC. Encoded protein: CASSLDSTYEQYF.

This clone came up a few times. The chain uses TRBV4-2 and TRBJ2-7; 8 bases fit TRBD2. The CDR3 loop spans 16 amino acids. V lost 4 bases to trimming and J lost 6 bases; unmatched junction nucleotides: 14. Germline V gene data show CDR1 as LGHNA and CDR2 as YNFKEQ. As DNA, the CDR3 is TGTGCCAGCAGCCGAGACCCTAGCGGGCCTACGTCCGAGCAGTACTTC. Its translation: CASSRDPSGPTSEQYF.

This clone was picked up a small number of times. The rearrangement joins TRBV7-9 to TRBJ2-3, with unresolved D. CDR1 and CDR2 (germline): SEHNR, FQNEAQ (reference sequence). V was clipped by 5 bases and J by 1 base, with 10 bases between them. The CDR3 runs 14 residues. DNA for the CDR3: TGTGCCAGCAGCGTCGGAGTGGGCACAGATACGCAGTATTTT. Its protein product is CASSVGVGTDTQYF.